This TCR beta chain came from a study of blood T cell repertoires in COVID-19. In the study overall: Spain, Italy and the United States supplied samples that represented acute and convalescent COVID-19.

This clone was detected only a few times. V was shortened by 5 bases and J by 6 bases, with 11 bases between the two germline ends. This CDR3 contains 13 residues. Authors' methods: Amplification with reference gene primers provided the estimates of nucleated cell counts. The repertoire was sequenced with immunoSEQ multiplex PCR; TCRdb's copy has only in-frame clones and lacks some. The DNA gave D and trimming, while V, J and clone size come from that table. The data hold 35,000 to 45,000 clones, with 80% to 90% observed a single time. The J gene is TRBJ1-5, the V gene TRBV12-3 or TRBV12-4; D is uncertain. The TCR comes from a woman aged 65 to 85 in a cohort sampled during active COVID-19. Sequenced: peripheral blood. The DNA of the CDR3 is TGTGCCAGCAGTAAGGGCGAGGGTCAGCCCCAGCATTTT. It specifies CASSKGEGQPQHF.